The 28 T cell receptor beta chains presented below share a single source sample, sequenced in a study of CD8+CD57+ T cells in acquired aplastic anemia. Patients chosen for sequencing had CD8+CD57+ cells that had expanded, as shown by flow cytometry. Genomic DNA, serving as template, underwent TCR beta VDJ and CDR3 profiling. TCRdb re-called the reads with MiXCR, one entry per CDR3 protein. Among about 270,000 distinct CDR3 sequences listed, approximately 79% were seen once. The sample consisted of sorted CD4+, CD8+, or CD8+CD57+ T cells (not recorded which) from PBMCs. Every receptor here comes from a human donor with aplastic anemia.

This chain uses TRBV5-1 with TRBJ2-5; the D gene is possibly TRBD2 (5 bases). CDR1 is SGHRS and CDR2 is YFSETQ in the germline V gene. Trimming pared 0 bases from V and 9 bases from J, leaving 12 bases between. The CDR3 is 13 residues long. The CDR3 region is CASSLGGTEAQYF. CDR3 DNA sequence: TGCGCCAGCAGCTTGGGGGGTACGGAGGCCCAGTACTTC.

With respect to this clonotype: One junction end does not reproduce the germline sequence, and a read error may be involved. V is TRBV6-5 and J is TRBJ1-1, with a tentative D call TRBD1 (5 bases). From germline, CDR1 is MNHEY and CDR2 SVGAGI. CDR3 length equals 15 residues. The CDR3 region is CASSFAGDYNGEAFF. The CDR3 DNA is TGTGCCAGCAGTTTTGCGGGGGACTACAACGGGGAAGCGTTCTTT.

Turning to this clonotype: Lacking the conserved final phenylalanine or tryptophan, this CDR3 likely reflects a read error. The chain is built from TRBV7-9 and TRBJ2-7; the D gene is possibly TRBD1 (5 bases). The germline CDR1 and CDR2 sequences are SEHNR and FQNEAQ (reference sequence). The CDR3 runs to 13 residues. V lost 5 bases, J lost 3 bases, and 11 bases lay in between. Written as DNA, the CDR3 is TGTGCCAGCAGCCTTTGGGGCTTCTACGAGCAGTACGAG. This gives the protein CASSLWGFYEQYE.

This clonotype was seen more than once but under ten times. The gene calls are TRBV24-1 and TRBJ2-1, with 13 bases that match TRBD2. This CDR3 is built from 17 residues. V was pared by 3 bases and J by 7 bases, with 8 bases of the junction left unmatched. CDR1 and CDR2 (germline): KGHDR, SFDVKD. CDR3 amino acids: CATSDTRTSGGFNEQFF. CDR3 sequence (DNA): TGTGCCACCAGTGATACTAGGACTAGCGGGGGATTTAATGAGCAGTTCTTC.

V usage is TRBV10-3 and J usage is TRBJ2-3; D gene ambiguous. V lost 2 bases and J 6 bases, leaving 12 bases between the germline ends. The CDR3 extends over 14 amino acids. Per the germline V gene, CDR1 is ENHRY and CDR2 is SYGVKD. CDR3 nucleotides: TGTGCCATCAGTGAGGCGGCTGGCCCCGATACGCAGTATTTT. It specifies CAISEAAGPDTQYF.

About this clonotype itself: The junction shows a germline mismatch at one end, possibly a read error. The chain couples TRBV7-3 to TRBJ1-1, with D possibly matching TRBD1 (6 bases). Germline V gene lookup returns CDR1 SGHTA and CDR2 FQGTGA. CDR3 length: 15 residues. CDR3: CASTRQVNANTQAFF. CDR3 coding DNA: TGTGCCAGCACAAGACAGGTGAACGCGAACACTCAAGCTTTCTTT.

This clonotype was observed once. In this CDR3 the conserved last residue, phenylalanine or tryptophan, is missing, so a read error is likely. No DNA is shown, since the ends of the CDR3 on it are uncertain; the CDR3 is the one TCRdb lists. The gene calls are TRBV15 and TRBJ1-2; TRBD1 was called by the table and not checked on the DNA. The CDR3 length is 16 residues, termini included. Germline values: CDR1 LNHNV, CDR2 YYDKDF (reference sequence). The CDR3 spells CASSRGGGRLNYDFAL.

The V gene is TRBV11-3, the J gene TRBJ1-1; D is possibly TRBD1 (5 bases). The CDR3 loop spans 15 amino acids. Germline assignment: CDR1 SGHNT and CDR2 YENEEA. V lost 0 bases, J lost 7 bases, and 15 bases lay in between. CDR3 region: CASSLDLTVTIEAFF. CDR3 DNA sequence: TGTGCCAGCAGCTTAGATCTGACAGTTACCATTGAAGCTTTCTTT.

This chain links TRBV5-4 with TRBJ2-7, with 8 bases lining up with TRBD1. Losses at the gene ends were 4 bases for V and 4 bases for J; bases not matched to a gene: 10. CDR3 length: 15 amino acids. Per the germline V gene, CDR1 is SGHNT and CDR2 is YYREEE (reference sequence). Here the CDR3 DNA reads TGTGCCAGCAGCCAACCGAGACAGGGGCGGTACGAGCAGTACTTC. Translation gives CASSQPRQGRYEQYF.

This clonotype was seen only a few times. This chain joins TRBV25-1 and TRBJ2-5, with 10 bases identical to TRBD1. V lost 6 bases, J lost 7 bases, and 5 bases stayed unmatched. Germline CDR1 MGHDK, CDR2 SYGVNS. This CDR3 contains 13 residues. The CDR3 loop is CASRDRGPGTQYF. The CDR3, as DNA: TGTGCCAGCAGAGACAGGGGGCCAGGGACCCAGTACTTC.

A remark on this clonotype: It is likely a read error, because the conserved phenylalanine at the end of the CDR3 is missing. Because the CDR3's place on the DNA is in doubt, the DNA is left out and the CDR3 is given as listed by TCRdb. CDR3 sequence: CASSVRGKHTETL. The gene calls are TRBV9 and TRBJ1-5; the D segment call TRBD1 is taken from the table without a DNA check. Germline V gene data show CDR1 as SGDLS and CDR2 as YYNGEE. With termini counted, the CDR3 has 13 amino acids.

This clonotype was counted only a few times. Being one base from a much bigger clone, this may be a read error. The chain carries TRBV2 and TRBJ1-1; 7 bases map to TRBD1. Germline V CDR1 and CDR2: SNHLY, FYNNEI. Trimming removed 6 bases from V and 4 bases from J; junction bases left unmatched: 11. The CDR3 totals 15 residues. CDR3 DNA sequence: TGTGCCAGCAGCTTGCGTAGTACAGGGGTCACTGAAGCTTTCTTT. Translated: CASSLRSTGVTEAFF.

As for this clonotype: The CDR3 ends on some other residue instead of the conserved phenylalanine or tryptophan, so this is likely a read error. CDR3 amino acids: CATSWYRGPYTQYG. As DNA, the CDR3 is TGTGCCACCAGCTGGTACAGAGGTCCCTATACGCAGTATGGC. The chain links TRBV15 to TRBJ2-3; D call uncertain. Germline loops: CDR1 LNHNV, CDR2 YYDKDF (reference sequence). V lost 5 bases and J 7 bases, leaving 16 bases between the germline ends. CDR3 length: 14 amino acids.

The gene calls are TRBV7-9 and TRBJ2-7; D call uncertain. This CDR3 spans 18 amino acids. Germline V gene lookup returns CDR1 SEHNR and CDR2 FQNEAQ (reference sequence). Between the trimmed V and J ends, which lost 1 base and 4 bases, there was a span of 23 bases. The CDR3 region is CASSLVSTNEKLFYEQYV. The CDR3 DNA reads TGTGCCAGCAGCTTAGTCTCAACTAATGAAAAACTGTTTTACGAGCAGTACGTC.

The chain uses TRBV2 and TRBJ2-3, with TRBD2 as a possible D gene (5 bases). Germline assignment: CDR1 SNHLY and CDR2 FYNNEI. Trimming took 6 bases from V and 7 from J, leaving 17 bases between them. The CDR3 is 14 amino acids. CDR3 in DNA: TGTGCCAGCAGGGAAAGGCGGGCCGGTAATACGCAGTATTTT. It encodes CASRERRAGNTQYF.

DNA of the CDR3: TGTGCCAGCAGCGGGGGGGGGGGCGGCTATAATTCACCCCTCCACTTT. Protein: CASSGGGGGYNSPLHF. V usage is TRBV11-3 and J usage is TRBJ1-6; tentatively, D is TRBD1 (6 bases). The length of the CDR3 is 16 residues. Germline V gene data show CDR1 as SGHNT and CDR2 as YENEEA. The V and J ends lost 5 bases and 3 bases respectively, with 14 bases between them.

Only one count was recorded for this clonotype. Here the CDR3 DNA reads TGTGCCAGCAGTTTCGGACTGGGACAAGAGACCCAGTACTTC. Translation gives CASSFGLGQETQYF. V is TRBV6-5 and J is TRBJ2-5, with D maybe TRBD2 (5 bases). CDR3 length: 14 residues. CDR1 and CDR2 (germline): MNHEY, SVGAGI. V was cut by 4 bases and J by 2 bases, with 11 bases left in between.

The CDR3 DNA is TGTGCCAGCAGCTTAGCGGGAGGTCACGGTACGAAGTTTCTGACTTTC. Protein product: CASSLAGGHGTKFLTF. The J gene is TRBJ2-6, the V gene TRBV7-3; 8 nucleotides align to TRBD2. With 2 bases clipped from V and 16 bases from J, the junction kept 16 bases outside the gene matches. The V gene's germline CDR1 is SGHTA and CDR2 FQGTGA. The CDR3 has 16 amino acids.

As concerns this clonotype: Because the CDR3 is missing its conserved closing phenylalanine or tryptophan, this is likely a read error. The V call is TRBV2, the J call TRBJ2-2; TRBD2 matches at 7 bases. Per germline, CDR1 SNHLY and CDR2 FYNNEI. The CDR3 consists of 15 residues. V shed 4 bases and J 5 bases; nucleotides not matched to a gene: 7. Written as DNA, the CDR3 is TGTGCCAGCAGTGGTGAGGCGGGGGATACCGGGGAGCTGTTTTTA. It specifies CASSGEAGDTGELFL.

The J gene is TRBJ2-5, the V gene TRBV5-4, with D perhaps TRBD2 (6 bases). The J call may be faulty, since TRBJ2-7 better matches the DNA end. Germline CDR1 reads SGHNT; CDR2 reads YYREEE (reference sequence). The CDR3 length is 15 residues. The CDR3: CASSFTSPLLYEQYF. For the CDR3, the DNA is TGTGCCAGCAGCTTTACTAGCCCCCTACTCTACGAGCAGTACTTC.

This CDR3 reads CASSLELLNSPLHF. The DNA for the CDR3 is TGCGCCAGCAGCTTGGAGCTCCTTAATTCACCCCTCCACTTT. V and J are TRBV5-1 and TRBJ1-6; D is unresolved. The CDR3 length is 14 residues. Germline V gene data show CDR1 as SGHRS and CDR2 as YFSETQ. Trimming stripped 0 bases from V and 6 bases from J, with 7 bases between. Full variable domain (remainder filled in from reference TRBV5-1 and TRBJ1-6): KAGVTQTPRYLIKTRGQQVTLSCSPISGHRSVSWYQQTPGQGLQFLFEYFSETQRNKGNFPGRFSGRQFSNSRSEMNVSTLELGDSALYLCASSLELLNSPLHFGNGTRLTVT.

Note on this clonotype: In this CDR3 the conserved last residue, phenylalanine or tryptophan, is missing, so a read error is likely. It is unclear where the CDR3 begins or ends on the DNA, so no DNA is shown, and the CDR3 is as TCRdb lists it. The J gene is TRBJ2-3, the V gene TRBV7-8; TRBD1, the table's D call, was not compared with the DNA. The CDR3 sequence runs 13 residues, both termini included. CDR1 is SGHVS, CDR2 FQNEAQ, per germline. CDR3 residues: CASGVGGSDTQQY.

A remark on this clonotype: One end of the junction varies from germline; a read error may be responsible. The CDR3 sequence: CASSYGLTGNTDAFF. CDR3 nucleotides: TGTGCCAGCAGCTACGGTCTGACAGGGAACACTGATGCTTTCTTT. V gene TRBV2 combines with J gene TRBJ1-1; 7 bases align to TRBD1. Germline lookup yields CDR1 SNHLY and CDR2 FYNNEI. The CDR3 runs 15 residues.

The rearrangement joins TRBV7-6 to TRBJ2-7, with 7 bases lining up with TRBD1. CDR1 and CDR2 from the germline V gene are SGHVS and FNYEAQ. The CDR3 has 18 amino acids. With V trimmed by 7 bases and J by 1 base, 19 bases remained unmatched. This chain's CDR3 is CASTFGPDGTALSYEQYV. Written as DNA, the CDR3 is TGTGCCAGCACCTTTGGGCCAGACGGGACAGCCCTTTCCTACGAGCAGTACGTC.

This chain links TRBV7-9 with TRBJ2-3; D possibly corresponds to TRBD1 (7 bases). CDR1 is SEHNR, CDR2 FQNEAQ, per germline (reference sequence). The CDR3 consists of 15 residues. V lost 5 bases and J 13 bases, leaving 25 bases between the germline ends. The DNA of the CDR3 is TGTGCCAGCAGCCAGGGGGGCGGAAACGGACATGATGAGTATTTT. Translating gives CASSQGGGNGHDEYF.

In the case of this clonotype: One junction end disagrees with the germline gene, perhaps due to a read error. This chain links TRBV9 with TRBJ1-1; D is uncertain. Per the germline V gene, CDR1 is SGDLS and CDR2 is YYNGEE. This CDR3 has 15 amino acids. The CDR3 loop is CASSVDQNAYNEPFF. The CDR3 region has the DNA TGTGCCAGCAGCGTAGACCAGAACGCCTACAATGAACCTTTCTTT.

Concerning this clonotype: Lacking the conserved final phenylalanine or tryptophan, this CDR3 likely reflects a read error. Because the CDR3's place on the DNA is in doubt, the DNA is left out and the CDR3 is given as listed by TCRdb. CDR3 in amino acids: CASSGGDRHSNQP. This rearrangement joins TRBV7-9 to TRBJ2-7; the DNA was not used to check the table's D call, TRBD1. The CDR3 has 13 residues if both end residues are counted. CDR1 is SEHNR, CDR2 FQNEAQ, per germline (reference sequence).

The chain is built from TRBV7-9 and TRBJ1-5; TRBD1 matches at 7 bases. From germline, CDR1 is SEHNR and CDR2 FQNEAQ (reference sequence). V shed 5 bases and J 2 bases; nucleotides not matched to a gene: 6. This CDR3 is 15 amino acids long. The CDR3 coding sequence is TGTGCCAGCAGCCCACAGGGGTTGGGCAATCAGCCCCAGCATTTT. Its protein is CASSPQGLGNQPQHF. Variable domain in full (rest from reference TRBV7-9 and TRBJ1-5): DTGVSQNPRHKITKRGQNVTFRCDPISEHNRLYWYRQTLGQGPEFLTYFQNEAQLEKSRLLSDRFSAERPKGSFSTLEIQRTEQGDSAMYLCASSPQGLGNQPQHFGDGTRLSIL.